The sequence of this T cell receptor (beta chain) was determined in a study of blood T cell repertoires in COVID-19. Sequencing was performed with immunoSEQ multiplex PCR; in TCRdb, only in-frame clones are kept and a portion is missing. Of 220,000 or so clones detected, 65% to 85% appear once; the ten largest clones hold about 6.6%. This CDR3 region has 15 residues. Trimming took 2 bases from V and 2 from J; bases not matched to a gene: 5. The germline CDR1 and CDR2 sequences are SGDLS and YYNGEE. Cohort 3 donors counted as recovered after two negative PCRs, clearance, or resolved symptoms. This rearrangement joins TRBV9 to TRBJ2-3; 7 nucleotides agree with TRBD2. Material: PBMCs or T cells enriched from blood (not recorded which). The TCR comes from a woman aged 40 to 49 who had recovered from COVID-19. The CDR3 region is CASSVIAGDTDTQYF. CDR3 in DNA: TGTGCCAGCAGCGTTATCGCGGGAGACACAGATACGCAGTATTTT.